This is a list of T cell receptor beta chains from one sample in a study of cytomegalovirus exposure and HLA in healthy donors. The protocol was immunoSEQ multiplex PCR, while the TCRdb copy is restricted to in-frame clones and leaves out a portion. Among 140,000 to 150,000 clones, less than 85% were seen once, and the ten largest hold roughly 1.9%. The sequenced sample consisted of PBMCs. These TCRs come from a man aged 35 to 55 in good health and CMV-seronegative. The CDR3 runs from the conserved cysteine through the conserved F or W. The D gene is left open where the match is weak. The size of a clone is reported for some rows only, either as once, few or many, or as a class for expanded clones.

size: .; V: TRBV7-6; J: TRBJ1-1; D: TRBD1; CDR3: CASSLVTGARTEAFF; DNA: TGTGCCAGCAGCTTAGTGACAGGGGCTCGAACTGAAGCTTTCTTT
size: .; V: TRBV6-5; J: TRBJ1-5; D: .; CDR3: CASSYGADGQPQHF; DNA: TGTGCCAGCAGTTACGGCGCAGACGGGCAGCCCCAGCATTTT
size: few; V: TRBV11-2; J: TRBJ2-1; D: .; CDR3: CASSFHERSEQFF; DNA: TGTGCCAGCAGCTTCCACGAAAGGAGTGAGCAGTTCTTC
size: once; V: TRBV27; J: TRBJ2-3; D: TRBD2; CDR3: CASSPVGGWADTQYF; DNA: TGTGCCAGCAGTCCCGTGGGAGGGTGGGCAGATACGCAGTATTTT
size: .; V: TRBV11-3; J: TRBJ2-1; D: .; CDR3: CASSQGTDYNEQFF; DNA: TGTGCCAGCAGCCAAGGGACTGATTACAATGAGCAGTTCTTC
size: .; V: TRBV7-9; J: TRBJ2-1; D: .; CDR3: CASSSTQAGGYNEQFF; DNA: TGTGCCAGCAGCTCTACGCAGGCGGGCGGTTACAATGAGCAGTTCTTC
size: .; V: TRBV30; J: TRBJ1-5; D: TRBD1; CDR3: CAWSLGTGGFQPQHF; DNA: TGTGCCTGGAGCCTCGGGACAGGGGGCTTTCAGCCCCAGCATTTT
size: .; V: TRBV27; J: TRBJ1-3; D: .; CDR3: CATDSITSGNTIYF; DNA: TGTGCCACCGACTCGATTACTTCTGGAAACACCATATATTTT
size: .; V: TRBV4-1; J: TRBJ2-5; D: .; CDR3: CASSQDPTIQETQYF; DNA: TGCGCCAGCAGCCAAGATCCGACTATTCAAGAGACCCAGTACTTC
size: .; V: TRBV19; J: TRBJ2-7; D: .; CDR3: CASSPVSGNEQYF; DNA: TGTGCCAGTAGTCCCGTATCAGGTAACGAGCAGTACTTC
size: .; V: TRBV5-1; J: TRBJ2-2; D: TRBD2; CDR3: CASSVTSGTSSGELFF; DNA: TGCGCCAGCAGCGTAACTAGCGGGACGAGTTCCGGGGAGCTGTTTTTT
size: .; V: TRBV5-5; J: TRBJ2-7; D: TRBD2; CDR3: CASSLRASGIYEQYF; DNA: TGTGCCAGCAGCTTGCGGGCTAGCGGGATTTACGAGCAGTACTTC
size: once; V: TRBV9; J: TRBJ2-7; D: .; CDR3: CASSPQGGGYEQYF; DNA: TGTGCCAGCAGCCCCCAAGGGGGGGGCTACGAGCAGTACTTC
size: .; V: TRBV7-2; J: TRBJ2-7; D: TRBD2; CDR3: CASSSAGAGEQYF; DNA: TGTGCCAGCAGCTCAGCGGGGGCCGGGGAGCAGTACTTC
size: .; V: TRBV6-6; J: TRBJ2-7; D: TRBD2; CDR3: CASSYSASSGPSEQYF; DNA: TGTGCCAGCAGTTACTCGGCGTCTAGCGGACCGAGCGAGCAGTACTTC
size: .; V: TRBV5-1; J: TRBJ2-1; D: TRBD2; CDR3: CASTSWGGKSPRNNEQFF; DNA: TGCGCCAGCACCTCTTGGGGGGGGAAGTCCCCCAGGAACAATGAGCAGTTCTTC
size: few; V: TRBV27; J: TRBJ2-7; D: .; CDR3: CASSLVGDEQYF; DNA: TGTGCCAGCAGTTTAGTAGGGGACGAGCAGTACTTC
size: .; V: TRBV28; J: TRBJ2-7; D: TRBD1; CDR3: CASSPPGQSYSYEQYF; DNA: TGTGCCAGCAGTCCCCCGGGACAGTCCTACTCCTACGAGCAGTACTTC
size: few; V: TRBV27; J: TRBJ2-7; D: TRBD1; CDR3: CASSLAATGSYEQYF; DNA: TGTGCCAGCAGTCTTGCCGCGACAGGGAGCTACGAGCAGTACTTC
size: .; V: TRBV6-1; J: TRBJ2-7; D: .; CDR3: CASSEVEGFWDEQYF; DNA: TGTGCCAGCAGTGAAGTCGAGGGCTTCTGGGACGAGCAGTACTTC
size: once; V: TRBV29-1; J: TRBJ2-3; D: .; CDR3: CSVELKTLWPDTQYF; DNA: TGCAGCGTTGAACTAAAGACTTTGTGGCCAGATACGCAGTATTTT
size: .; V: TRBV27; J: TRBJ1-5; D: .; CDR3: CASSSLGTGSNQPQHF; DNA: TGTGCCAGCAGTTCCCTCGGCACGGGGAGCAATCAGCCCCAGCATTTT
size: .; V: TRBV19; J: TRBJ2-7; D: TRBD1; CDR3: CASKFVQGAYEQYF; DNA: TGTGCCAGTAAATTTGTTCAGGGGGCCTACGAGCAGTACTTC
size: .; V: TRBV7-9; J: TRBJ2-2; D: TRBD2; CDR3: CSSSLGTIAGELFF; DNA: TGTTCCAGCAGCCTGGGGACTATCGCCGGGGAGCTGTTTTTT
size: .; V: TRBV7-8; J: TRBJ2-7; D: .; CDR3: CASSERGSGHTYEQYF; DNA: TGTGCCAGCAGCGAGAGGGGTAGCGGCCATACCTACGAGCAGTACTTC
size: few; V: TRBV14; J: TRBJ2-7; D: .; CDR3: CASSQVRGTASEQYF; DNA: TGTGCCAGCAGCCAAGTGCGAGGGACTGCCTCCGAGCAGTACTTC
size: .; V: TRBV19; J: TRBJ2-3; D: TRBD2; CDR3: CASSIGGVEDTQYF; DNA: TGTGCCAGTAGTATCGGGGGGGTAGAAGATACGCAGTATTTT
size: .; V: TRBV4-1; J: TRBJ2-7; D: TRBD1; CDR3: CASSSRQGYEQYF; DNA: TGCGCCAGCAGTTCCCGACAGGGCTACGAGCAGTACTTC
size: .; V: TRBV5-4; J: TRBJ2-5; D: TRBD2; CDR3: CASSSNRGGETQYF; DNA: TGTGCCAGCAGCTCGAACCGGGGGGGAGAGACCCAGTACTTC
size: .; V: TRBV7-9; J: TRBJ1-4; D: .; CDR3: CSSSVTRGGGNEKLFF; DNA: TGTTCCAGCAGCGTCACACGGGGAGGAGGGAATGAAAAACTGTTTTTT
size: .; V: TRBV6-5; J: TRBJ2-7; D: .; CDR3: CASSYGVADFYEQYF; DNA: TGTGCCAGCAGTTATGGAGTAGCAGATTTCTACGAGCAGTACTTC
size: .; V: TRBV4-1; J: TRBJ1-5; D: TRBD1; CDR3: CASSQDWGQVPDQPQHF; DNA: TGCGCCAGCAGCCAAGATTGGGGACAGGTCCCGGATCAGCCCCAGCATTTT
size: .; V: TRBV9; J: TRBJ1-1; D: .; CDR3: CASSERGGVVKGFF; DNA: TGTGCCAGCAGCGAGAGGGGGGGGGTAGTGAAGGGTTTCTTT
size: .; V: TRBV9; J: TRBJ2-7; D: TRBD2; CDR3: CASSVGGWRESHNEQYF; DNA: TGTGCCAGCAGCGTAGGGGGATGGCGGGAGAGTCATAACGAGCAGTACTTC
size: .; V: TRBV7-8; J: TRBJ2-3; D: .; CDR3: CASSLVRDTQYF; DNA: TGTGCCAGCAGCTTAGTTAGAGATACGCAGTATTTT
size: .; V: TRBV19; J: TRBJ1-3; D: TRBD1; CDR3: CASSIAGTGGNTIYF; DNA: TGTGCCAGTAGTATAGCTGGGACAGGGGGAAACACCATATATTTT
size: once; V: TRBV9; J: TRBJ2-1; D: .; CDR3: CASSGSGNNEQFF; DNA: TGTGCCAGCAGCGGTAGCGGAAACAATGAGCAGTTCTTC
size: .; V: TRBV10-3; J: TRBJ2-3; D: TRBD2; CDR3: CAISDALAGGPRADTQYF; DNA: TGTGCCATCAGTGATGCGCTAGCGGGAGGGCCGCGGGCAGATACGCAGTATTTT
size: .; V: TRBV27; J: TRBJ1-1; D: .; CDR3: CASSLWGGTDTEAFF; DNA: TGTGCCAGCAGTTTATGGGGGGGTACGGACACTGAAGCTTTCTTT
size: .; V: TRBV10-3; J: TRBJ2-5; D: TRBD1; CDR3: CAISRERHGNRGLETQYF; DNA: TGTGCCATCAGTAGGGAACGCCATGGGAACAGGGGTTTGGAGACCCAGTACTTC
size: .; V: TRBV5-1; J: TRBJ1-2; D: .; CDR3: CASSQRGGGSRGYTF; DNA: TGCGCCAGCAGCCAGAGGGGGGGAGGGAGTCGTGGCTACACCTTC
size: .; V: TRBV10-3; J: TRBJ1-2; D: .; CDR3: CAISEEAGNYGYTF; DNA: TGTGCCATCAGTGAGGAGGCAGGGAACTATGGCTACACCTTC
size: .; V: TRBV2; J: TRBJ2-3; D: TRBD1; CDR3: CASSGGTGIDTQYF; DNA: TGTGCCAGCAGTGGCGGGACAGGAATAGATACGCAGTATTTT
size: .; V: TRBV6-1; J: TRBJ1-6; D: TRBD1; CDR3: CASRGDSTNSPLHF; DNA: TGTGCCAGCAGAGGGGACAGTACTAATTCACCCCTCCACTTT
size: .; V: TRBV11-1; J: TRBJ2-3; D: .; CDR3: CASSHLSDTQYF; DNA: TGTGCCAGCAGCCACCTATCAGATACGCAGTATTTT
size: .; V: TRBV2; J: TRBJ1-5; D: .; CDR3: CASSVDRNQPQHF; DNA: TGTGCCAGCAGTGTGGACAGAAATCAGCCCCAGCATTTT
size: .; V: TRBV11-2; J: TRBJ2-5; D: TRBD2; CDR3: CASSHGTSGQETQYF; DNA: TGTGCCAGCAGCCACGGGACTAGCGGCCAAGAGACCCAGTACTTC
size: .; V: TRBV5-1; J: TRBJ2-7; D: TRBD2; CDR3: CASRPLAGIDEQYF; DNA: TGCGCCAGCAGGCCCCTAGCGGGGATCGACGAGCAGTACTTC
size: .; V: TRBV4-1; J: TRBJ2-7; D: TRBD2; CDR3: CASSQVAGGPLGWQYF; DNA: TGCGCCAGCAGCCAGGTTGCGGGGGGCCCGCTGGGGTGGCAGTACTTC
size: .; V: TRBV9; J: TRBJ1-6; D: .; CDR3: CASSVSRGGSYNSPLHF; DNA: TGTGCCAGCAGCGTCTCGAGGGGGGGATCTTATAATTCACCCCTCCACTTT
size: few; V: TRBV4-3; J: TRBJ2-5; D: .; CDR3: CASSQDSQGNQETQYF; DNA: TGCGCCAGCAGCCAAGATAGCCAGGGTAACCAAGAGACCCAGTACTTC
size: .; V: TRBV12-5; J: TRBJ2-1; D: TRBD2; CDR3: CASGTSGGAFEQFF; DNA: TGTGCTAGTGGCACTAGCGGGGGGGCCTTTGAGCAGTTCTTC
size: .; V: TRBV7-8; J: TRBJ2-5; D: TRBD2; CDR3: CASSLWLAGGPETQYF; DNA: TGTGCCAGCAGCTTATGGCTAGCGGGAGGGCCGGAGACCCAGTACTTC